These 4 T cell receptor beta chains were sequenced from one sample in a study of blood T cell repertoires in COVID-19. Clones were read by immunoSEQ multiplex PCR, and TCRdb kept only the in-frame ones, dropping some. The data contain about 120,000 clones, roughly 86% of them singletons. The sample consisted of peripheral blood. All receptors come from a man aged 35 to 55 with acute or convalescent COVID-19.

The V gene is TRBV30, the J gene TRBJ2-6, with D uncertain. Looked up from germline, CDR1 is GTSNPN and CDR2 is SVGIG (reference sequence). This CDR3 spans 17 amino acids. V shed 2 bases and J shed 2 bases, with 16 bases lying between them. In DNA, the CDR3 is TGTGCCTGGAGTCCCTTTTTGGCGGTCACTGGGGCCAACGTCCTGACTTTC. This sequence encodes CAWSPFLAVTGANVLTF.

This chain joins TRBV12-3 or TRBV12-4 and TRBJ1-3; the D is unclear. CDR3 size: 12 residues. The germline V and J ends were trimmed by 4 bases and 2 bases, with 3 bases remaining between them. This chain's CDR3 is CASSSTGNTIYF. Written as DNA, the CDR3 is TGTGCCAGCAGTTCAACTGGAAACACCATATATTTT.

On this clone: At one end, the junction sequence differs from germline, possibly due to a read error. This chain joins TRBV6-5 and TRBJ2-1; D uncertain. CDR3 length: 14 residues. Germline V gives CDR1 MNHEY, CDR2 SVGAGI. CDR3 bases: TGTGCCAGCAGTGACTCGGGTAGCTTTCGGGAGCAGTTCTTC. This gives the protein CASSDSGSFREQFF.

This sequence joins TRBV19 and TRBJ1-5; the match to TRBD1 covers 10 bases. Germline V gives CDR1 LNHDA, CDR2 SQIVND (reference sequence). The V gene end was trimmed by 1 base and the J gene end by 6 bases; junction bases not matched to a gene: 9. This CDR3 spans 17 amino acids. The CDR3 DNA follows: TGTGCCAGTAGTATAGGAATAGGGACAGGGGTTTTTCAGCCCCAGCATTTT. Translating gives CASSIGIGTGVFQPQHF.